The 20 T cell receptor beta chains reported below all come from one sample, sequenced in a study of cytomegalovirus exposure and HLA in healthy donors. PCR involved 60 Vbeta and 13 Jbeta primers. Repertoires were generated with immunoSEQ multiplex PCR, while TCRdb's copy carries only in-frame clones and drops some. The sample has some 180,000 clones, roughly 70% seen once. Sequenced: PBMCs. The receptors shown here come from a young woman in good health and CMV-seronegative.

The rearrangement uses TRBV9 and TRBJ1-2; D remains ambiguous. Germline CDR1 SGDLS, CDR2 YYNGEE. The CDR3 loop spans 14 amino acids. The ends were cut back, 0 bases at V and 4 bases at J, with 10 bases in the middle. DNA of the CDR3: TGTGCCAGCAGCGTAGCTTCGAGGTCCTATGGCTACACCTTC. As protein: CASSVASRSYGYTF.

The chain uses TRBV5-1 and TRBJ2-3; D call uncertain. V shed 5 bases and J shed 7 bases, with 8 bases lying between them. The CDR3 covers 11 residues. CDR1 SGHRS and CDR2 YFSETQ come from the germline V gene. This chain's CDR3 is CASRATYTQYF. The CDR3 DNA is TGCGCCAGCAGGGCGACTTATACGCAGTATTTT.

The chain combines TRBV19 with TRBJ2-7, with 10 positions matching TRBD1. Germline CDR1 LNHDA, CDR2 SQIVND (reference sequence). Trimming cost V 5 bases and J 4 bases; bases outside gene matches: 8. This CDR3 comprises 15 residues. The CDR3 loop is CASSVVRDRGYEQYF. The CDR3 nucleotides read TGTGCCAGTAGTGTAGTCCGGGACAGGGGTTACGAGCAGTACTTC.

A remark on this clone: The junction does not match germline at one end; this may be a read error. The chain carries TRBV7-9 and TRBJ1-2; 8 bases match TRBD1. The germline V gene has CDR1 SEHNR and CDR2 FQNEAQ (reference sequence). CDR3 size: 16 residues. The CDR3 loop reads CSSSLNPGQVNYGYTF. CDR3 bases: TGTTCCAGCAGCCTCAACCCGGGACAGGTCAACTATGGCTACACCTTC. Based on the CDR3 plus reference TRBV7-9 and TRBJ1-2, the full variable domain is DTGVSQNPRHKITKRGQNVTFRCDPISEHNRLYWYRQTLGQGPEFLTYFQNEAQLEKSRLLSDRFSAERPKGSFSTLEIQRTEQGDSAMYLCSSSLNPGQVNYGYTFGSGTRLTVV.

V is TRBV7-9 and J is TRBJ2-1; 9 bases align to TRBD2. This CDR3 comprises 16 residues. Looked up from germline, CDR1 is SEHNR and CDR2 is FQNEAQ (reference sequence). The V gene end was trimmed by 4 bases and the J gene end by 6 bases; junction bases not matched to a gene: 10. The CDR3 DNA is TGTGCCAGCAGCTCCGTGGGCGGGAGGGCCCCCAATGAGCAGTTCTTC. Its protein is CASSSVGGRAPNEQFF.

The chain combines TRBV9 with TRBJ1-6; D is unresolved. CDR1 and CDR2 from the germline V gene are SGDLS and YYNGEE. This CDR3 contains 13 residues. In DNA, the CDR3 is TGTGAGAAGCATACCCGCTATAATTCACCCCTCCACTTT. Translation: CEKHTRYNSPLHF.

The DNA of the CDR3 is TGCGCCAGCAGCCCCACCGGGACAGGGGGGTACTACGAGCAGTACTTC. Residues: CASSPTGTGGYYEQYF. V usage is TRBV4-3 and J usage is TRBJ2-7, with TRBD1 matching over 11 bases. Germline-derived CDR1 and CDR2 are LGHNA and YSLEER. Trimming cost V 4 bases and J 3 bases; bases outside gene matches: 8. The CDR3 has 16 amino acids.

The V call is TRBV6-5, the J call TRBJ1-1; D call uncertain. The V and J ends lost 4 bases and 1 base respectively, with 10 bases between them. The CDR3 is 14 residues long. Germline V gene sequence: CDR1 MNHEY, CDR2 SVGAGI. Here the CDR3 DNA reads TGTGCCAGCAGTTCCCCGAGGTGGAACACTGAAGCTTTCTTT. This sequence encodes CASSSPRWNTEAFF.

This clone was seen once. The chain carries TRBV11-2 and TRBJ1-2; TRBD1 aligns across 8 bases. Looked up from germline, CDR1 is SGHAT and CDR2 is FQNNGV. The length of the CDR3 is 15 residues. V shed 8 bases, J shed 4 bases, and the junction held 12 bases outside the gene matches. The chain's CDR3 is CASAWGLGTGYGYTF. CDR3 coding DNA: TGTGCCAGCGCTTGGGGATTGGGGACAGGCTATGGCTACACCTTC.

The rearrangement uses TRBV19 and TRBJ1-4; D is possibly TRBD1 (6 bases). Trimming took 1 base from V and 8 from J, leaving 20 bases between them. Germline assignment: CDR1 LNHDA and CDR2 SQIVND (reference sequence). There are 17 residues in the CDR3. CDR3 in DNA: TGTGCCAGTAGTATAGCCGCCACAGGGTTTGTTCGAGAAAAACTGTTTTTT. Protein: CASSIAATGFVREKLFF.

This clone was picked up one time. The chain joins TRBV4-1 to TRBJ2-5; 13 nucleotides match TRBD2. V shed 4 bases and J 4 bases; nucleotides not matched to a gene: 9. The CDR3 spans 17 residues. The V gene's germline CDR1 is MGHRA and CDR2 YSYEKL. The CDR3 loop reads CASSPISGLAGRETQYF. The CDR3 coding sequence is TGCGCCAGCAGCCCAATCTCGGGACTAGCGGGGAGAGAGACCCAGTACTTC.

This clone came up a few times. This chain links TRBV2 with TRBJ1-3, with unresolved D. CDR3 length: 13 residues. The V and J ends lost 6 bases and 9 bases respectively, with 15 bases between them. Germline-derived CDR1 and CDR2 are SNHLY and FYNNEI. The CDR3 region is CASREQGEGTIYF. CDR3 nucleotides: TGTGCCAGCAGGGAACAAGGAGAGGGCACCATATATTTT.

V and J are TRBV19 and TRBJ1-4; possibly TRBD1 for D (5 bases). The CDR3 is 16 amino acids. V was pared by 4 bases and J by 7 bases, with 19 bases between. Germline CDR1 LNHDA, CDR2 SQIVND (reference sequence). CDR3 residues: CASSTGRTFLIEKLFF. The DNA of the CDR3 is TGTGCCAGTAGTACTGGTAGGACATTCCTCATTGAAAAACTGTTTTTT. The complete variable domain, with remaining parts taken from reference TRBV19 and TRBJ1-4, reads DGGITQSPKYLFRKEGQNVTLSCEQNLNHDAMYWYRQDPGQGLRLIYYSQIVNDFQKGDIAEGYSVSREKKESFPLTVTSAQKNPTAFYLCASSTGRTFLIEKLFFGSGTQLSVL.

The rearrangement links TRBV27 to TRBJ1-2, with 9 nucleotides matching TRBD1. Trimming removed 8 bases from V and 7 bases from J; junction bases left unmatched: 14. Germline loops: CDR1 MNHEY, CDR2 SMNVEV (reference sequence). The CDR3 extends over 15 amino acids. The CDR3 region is CASGFITGTGFGYTF. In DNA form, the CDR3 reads TGTGCCAGCGGGTTTATTACCGGGACAGGGTTTGGCTACACCTTC.

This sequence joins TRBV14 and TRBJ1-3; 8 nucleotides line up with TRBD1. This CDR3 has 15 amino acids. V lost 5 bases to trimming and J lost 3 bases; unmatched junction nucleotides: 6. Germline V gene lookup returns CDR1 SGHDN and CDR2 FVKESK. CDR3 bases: TGTGCCAGCAGCTTTCGGACAGGGAGTGGAAACACCATATATTTT. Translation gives CASSFRTGSGNTIYF.

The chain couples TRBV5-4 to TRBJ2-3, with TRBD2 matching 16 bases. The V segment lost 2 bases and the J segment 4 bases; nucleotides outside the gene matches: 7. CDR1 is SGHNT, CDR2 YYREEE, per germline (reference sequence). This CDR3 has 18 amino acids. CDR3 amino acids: CASSFGTSGRATSDTQYF. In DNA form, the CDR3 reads TGTGCCAGCAGCTTCGGGACTAGCGGGAGGGCCACGTCAGATACGCAGTATTTT.

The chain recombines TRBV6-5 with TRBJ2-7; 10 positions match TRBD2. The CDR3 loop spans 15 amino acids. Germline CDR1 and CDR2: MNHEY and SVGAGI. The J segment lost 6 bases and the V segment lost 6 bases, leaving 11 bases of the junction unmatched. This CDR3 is CASRLVASGSGEQYF. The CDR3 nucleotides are TGTGCCAGCAGACTCGTGGCTAGCGGGAGTGGCGAGCAGTACTTC.

This CDR3 reads CASSESGGGLAFF. Written as DNA, the CDR3 is TGCGCCAGCAGTGAGTCCGGGGGGGGATTAGCTTTCTTT. The chain links TRBV10-2 to TRBJ1-1; D is perhaps TRBD1 (5 bases). The CDR3 consists of 13 residues. Trimming shortened V by 0 bases and J by 10 bases, and 12 bases separated the two germline ends. Looked up from germline, CDR1 is WSHSY and CDR2 is SAAADI.

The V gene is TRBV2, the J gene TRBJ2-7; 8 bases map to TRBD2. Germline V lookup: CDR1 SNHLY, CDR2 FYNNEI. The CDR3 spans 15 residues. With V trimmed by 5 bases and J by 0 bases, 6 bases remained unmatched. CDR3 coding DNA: TGTGCCAGCAGTCCCCGGACTAGCTACTCCTACGAGCAGTACTTC. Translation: CASSPRTSYSYEQYF.

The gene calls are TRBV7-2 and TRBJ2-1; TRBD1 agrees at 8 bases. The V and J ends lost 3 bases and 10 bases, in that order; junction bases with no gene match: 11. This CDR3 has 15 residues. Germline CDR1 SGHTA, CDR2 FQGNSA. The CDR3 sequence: CASSFWTGTSVEQFF. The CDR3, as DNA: TGTGCCAGCAGCTTCTGGACAGGGACGAGCGTAGAGCAGTTCTTC.